The clone carrying this T cell receptor beta chain was observed a handful of times. The antigen is unknown. V shed 5 bases, J shed 3 bases, and the junction held 8 bases outside the gene matches. The CDR3 spans 16 residues. Germline V gene sequence: CDR1 MRHNA, CDR2 SNTAGT. The primer mix had 60 Vbeta and 13 Jbeta primers. Measured with immunoSEQ multiplex PCR; TCRdb has only the in-frame clones, and not every one. Of more than 90,000 clones in the sample, 65% to 80% were seen once. These data originate in a study of cytomegalovirus exposure and HLA in healthy donors. Across the whole study: Clustering assigned 70% to 90% of the roughly 420 genotyped donors to the Caucasian-associated ancestry cluster. Study conclusions and caveats: What a later analysis showed was that several of the most significant clusters appeared linked to common viral pathogens. Some highly shared sequence variants likely arose as a pipeline artifact.

The gene calls are TRBV6-4 and TRBJ2-1; 9 bases are a match to TRBD2. The clonotype comes from a middle-aged woman in good health and CMV-seronegative. Sequenced material: PBMCs. The CDR3 region has the DNA TGTGCCAGCAGTCGGGGTAGCGGGGGTCTCTACAATGAGCAGTTCTTC. Amino acids: CASSRGSGGLYNEQFF.